Below are 17 T cell receptor beta chains sequenced from a single sample in a study of shared clonotypes between healthy human individuals. Assay used: immunoSEQ multiplex PCR; TCRdb lists only in-frame clones, some missing. The data hold about 2.4 million clones, with approximately 93% observed a single time. Specimen: naive CD4+ T cells from PBMCs. Indicated subset: CD45RA+ positively selected. The receptor set was obtained from a man aged 18 to 29 in good health. Some clones in this sample may be carry-over from other donors' samples.

This sequence joins TRBV27 and TRBJ2-2, with D tentatively TRBD2 (6 bases). Germline lookup yields CDR1 MNHEY and CDR2 SMNVEV (reference sequence). The V end was cut by 4 bases, the J end by 7 bases, with 10 bases between. CDR3 size: 13 residues. CDR3 DNA sequence: TGTGCCAGCAGTTCTAGCGCGGTCGGGGAGCTGTTTTTT. Translating gives CASSSSAVGELFF.

The gene calls are TRBV18 and TRBJ1-3; no clear D gene. The CDR3 totals 14 residues. Deletions cut 3 bases from V and 1 base from J, with 7 bases between. CDR1 and CDR2 (germline): KGHSH, LQKENI. The CDR3 nucleotides read TGTGCCAGCTCACCGCAGTATTCTGGAAACACCATATATTTT. Translation: CASSPQYSGNTIYF.

This clone was found once. The CDR3 reads CASSVGRTSGRSYNEQFF. The DNA of the CDR3 is TGCGCCAGCAGCGTAGGACGGACTAGCGGGAGGTCCTACAATGAGCAGTTCTTC. The chain carries TRBV5-1 and TRBJ2-1, with TRBD2 matching over 14 bases. Germline V gene sequence: CDR1 SGHRS, CDR2 YFSETQ. V shed 4 bases, J shed 1 base, and the junction held 7 bases outside the gene matches. The CDR3 totals 18 residues.

The gene calls are TRBV9 and TRBJ2-7; maybe TRBD2 (6 bases). Germline V gives CDR1 SGDLS, CDR2 YYNGEE. V shed 6 bases and J shed 6 bases, with 25 bases lying between them. The CDR3 spans 16 residues. Here the CDR3 DNA reads TGTGCCAGCACCCCCCGTGCGGAGGGTCATATTCGCGAGCAGTACTTC. It specifies CASTPRAEGHIREQYF.

The chain uses TRBV5-4 and TRBJ2-5; TRBD2 is a possible D gene (6 bases). Between the trimmed V and J ends, which lost 1 base and 2 bases, there was a span of 12 bases. CDR1 and CDR2 from the germline V gene are SGHNT and YYREEE (reference sequence). CDR3 length: 15 amino acids. The CDR3 sequence is CASSLKLGGQETQYF. CDR3 bases: TGTGCCAGCAGCTTGAAACTGGGGGGACAAGAGACCCAGTACTTC.

The count of this clone is one. This sample includes further DNA sequences coding for the same CDR3. The J gene is TRBJ1-5, the V gene TRBV7-3; D is possibly TRBD1 (6 bases). The V end was cut by 5 bases, the J end by 0 bases, with 11 bases between. The CDR3 runs 15 residues. The germline CDR1 and CDR2 sequences are SGHTA and FQGTGA. The chain's CDR3 is CASSLTGNSNQPQHF. The CDR3 coding sequence is TGTGCCAGCAGCCTCACAGGGAATAGCAATCAGCCCCAGCATTTT.

To note about this clone: This sample also contains other DNA sequences that code for the same CDR3. The CDR3, as DNA: TGTGCCTGGAGTGGAGCGGGAGGATACGAGCAGTACTTC. Its protein product is CAWSGAGGYEQYF. The chain couples TRBV30 to TRBJ2-7; 9 bases map to TRBD2. Germline CDR1 and CDR2: GTSNPN and SVGIG (reference sequence). The V segment lost 1 base and the J segment 4 bases; nucleotides outside the gene matches: 2. The CDR3 runs 13 residues.

The V and J genes are TRBV4-3 and TRBJ1-1; TRBD1 might be the D (5 bases). Trimming shortened V by 0 bases and J by 3 bases, and 11 bases separated the two germline ends. From germline, CDR1 is LGHNA and CDR2 YSLEER. The CDR3 has 15 amino acids. DNA for the CDR3: TGCGCCAGCAGCCAAGAAGCAGGGTTAGACACTGAAGCTTTCTTT. The encoded protein is CASSQEAGLDTEAFF.

This rearrangement joins TRBV2 to TRBJ2-1, with 9 bases matching TRBD2. Germline lookup yields CDR1 SNHLY and CDR2 FYNNEI. The CDR3 extends over 12 amino acids. With V trimmed by 6 bases and J by 12 bases, 6 bases remained unmatched. Written as DNA, the CDR3 is TGTGCCAGCAGAGGGAGACTAGCGGCGCAGTTCTTC. It specifies CASRGRLAAQFF.

Concerning this clone: The sample holds other DNA sequences that translate to the same CDR3. This rearrangement joins TRBV5-1 to TRBJ1-1, with a weak D call TRBD1 (5 bases). From germline, CDR1 is SGHRS and CDR2 YFSETQ. The V gene lost 0 bases and the J gene lost 2 bases, with 11 bases spanning the gap. This CDR3 region has 15 residues. DNA for the CDR3: TGCGCCAGCAGCTTGGAAGGAGGGGTAAACACTGAAGCTTTCTTT. Protein product: CASSLEGGVNTEAFF. The full variable domain, rest sourced from reference TRBV5-1 and TRBJ1-1, is KAGVTQTPRYLIKTRGQQVTLSCSPISGHRSVSWYQQTPGQGLQFLFEYFSETQRNKGNFPGRFSGRQFSNSRSEMNVSTLELGDSALYLCASSLEGGVNTEAFFGQGTRLTVV.

The chain links TRBV6-1 to TRBJ1-2; D is undetermined. V lost 8 bases and J lost 5, with 6 bases in between. This CDR3 contains 10 residues. The germline gives CDR1 MNHNS, CDR2 SASEGT. CDR3 DNA sequence: TGTGCCAGCGGGGAATATGGCTACACCTTC. This encodes CASGEYGYTF.

The chain couples TRBV29-1 to TRBJ2-5; 12 bases map to TRBD1. Germline values: CDR1 SQVTM, CDR2 ANQGSEA. The junction had 4 bases not matched to a gene; V was cut back by 4 bases and J by 4 bases. This CDR3 region has 14 residues. The CDR3 DNA reads TGCAGCGTTGCCAGGGACAGGGGGCGAGAGACCCAGTACTTC. This encodes CSVARDRGRETQYF.

The chain links TRBV4-1 to TRBJ2-7, with 9 nucleotides matching TRBD2. V dropped 1 base and J dropped 0; count of bases not matched to a gene: 7. Germline V gives CDR1 MGHRA, CDR2 YSYEKL. The CDR3 contains 17 residues. In DNA form, the CDR3 reads TGCGCCAGCAGCCAAGTTACGCTAGCGGGGATCTCCTACGAGCAGTACTTC. It yields the protein CASSQVTLAGISYEQYF.

CDR3 protein: CASSLIPGGDEQFF. The CDR3 DNA reads TGCGCCAGCAGCCTGATACCCGGCGGCGATGAGCAGTTCTTC. The chain employs TRBV5-1 and TRBJ2-1; the D is unclear. CDR3 length: 14 amino acids. Trimming took 4 bases from V and 8 from J, leaving 16 bases between them. The germline CDR1 and CDR2 sequences are SGHRS and YFSETQ.

This CDR3 reads CASSIQTVYEQYF. CDR3 coding DNA: TGTGCCAGCAGCATCCAGACAGTCTACGAGCAGTACTTC. The rearrangement joins TRBV5-8 to TRBJ2-7, with D tentatively TRBD1 (5 bases). The germline CDR1 and CDR2 sequences are SGHTS and YDEGEE. This CDR3 comprises 13 residues. The ends were cut back, 4 bases at V and 3 bases at J, with 11 bases in the middle.

The rearrangement joins TRBV10-3 to TRBJ1-4, with a possible D match to TRBD1 (5 bases). Trimming removed 11 bases from V and 5 bases from J, with 12 bases in between. The germline CDR1 and CDR2 sequences are ENHRY and SYGVKD. The CDR3 contains 12 residues. CDR3 protein: CAAGGMNEKLFF. The CDR3 region has the DNA TGTGCCGCGGGGGGGATGAATGAAAAACTGTTTTTT.

The V call is TRBV28, the J call TRBJ1-2, with D maybe TRBD1 (6 bases). The V and J ends lost 5 bases and 3 bases respectively, with 19 bases between them. The CDR3 has 16 amino acids. Germline CDR1 and CDR2: MDHEN and SYDVKM. In DNA form, the CDR3 reads TGTGCCAGCAGTCCCTGGCGGGGGGGGCAGGACTATGGCTACACCTTC. Translating gives CASSPWRGGQDYGYTF.